The 12 T cell receptor beta chains below were found in one sample sequenced in a study of Ad26.COV2.S vaccination and SARS-CoV-2 variants (dated by TCRdb to about 2021). Libraries came from the immunoSEQ multiplex PCR assay. Held by TCRdb, this immuneACCESS table contains in-frame sequences only and omits some clones. Under half of the omission traces to an unresolved V gene where checked; the cause of the rest is unknown. For this sample there are 200,000 to 250,000 clones; approximately 87% appear just once. Clones ranked in the top ten supply around 10% of the sample. The sample's treatment or condition label, decoded: some 20 received Ad26.COV2.S at low or high dose, single or two shots; about 5 received placebo; per-sample allocation not given. For vaccine and placebo recipients, repertoires were sequenced using samples collected on day 63 after the first injection. Sequenced material: peripheral blood, taken in a trial of Ad26.COV2.S vaccine versus placebo. The source of these receptors is a person aged 18-60 years who received the Ad26.COV2.S COVID-19 vaccine or a placebo.

J is TRBJ2-1 and V is TRBV30; 10 bases are shared with TRBD2. The junction had 5 bases not matched to a gene; V was cut back by 4 bases and J by 11 bases. The CDR3 totals 12 residues. CDR1 and CDR2 (germline): GTSNPN, SVGIG (reference sequence). CDR3 sequence reads: CAWKPSGGQQFF. Here the CDR3 DNA reads TGTGCCTGGAAACCTAGCGGGGGCCAGCAGTTCTTC.

This rearrangement joins TRBV25-1 to TRBJ1-6, with 9 bases aligning to TRBD1. The V segment lost 4 bases and the J segment 3 bases; nucleotides outside the gene matches: 1. The CDR3 is made up of 15 amino acids. Looked up from germline, CDR1 is MGHDK and CDR2 is SYGVNS. This chain's CDR3 is CASSGGQGYNSPLHF. Here the CDR3 DNA reads TGTGCCAGCAGTGGGGGACAGGGCTATAATTCACCCCTCCACTTT.

The V and J genes are TRBV27 and TRBJ2-1, with D maybe TRBD2 (6 bases). CDR1 MNHEY and CDR2 SMNVEV come from the germline V gene (reference sequence). Trimming removed 2 bases from V and 7 bases from J, with 15 bases in between. The CDR3 has 15 residues. In nucleotides, the CDR3 is TGTGCCAGCAGTTTACCGGGCCTAGCGAGAAATGAGCAGTTCTTC. It codes for CASSLPGLARNEQFF.

The chain couples TRBV7-9 to TRBJ2-3; 8 bases are shared with TRBD2. V shed 5 bases and J 8 bases; nucleotides not matched to a gene: 9. This CDR3 has 14 residues. CDR1 is SEHNR and CDR2 is FQNEAQ in the germline V gene (reference sequence). CDR3 sequence: CASSPRSGGLTQYF. The CDR3 DNA reads TGTGCCAGCAGCCCGCGGAGCGGGGGACTTACGCAGTATTTT.

DNA for the CDR3: TGTGCCAGCAGCTTTGGGGACAGGGGGCTCTCACCCCTCCACTTT. Its translation: CASSFGDRGLSPLHF. This chain connects TRBV5-4 to TRBJ1-6; TRBD1 matches at 12 bases. V was clipped by 2 bases and J by 10 bases; unmatched bases: 4. This CDR3 spans 15 amino acids. The germline V gene has CDR1 SGHNT and CDR2 YYREEE (reference sequence).

The sample holds one count of this clone. The rearrangement links TRBV19 to TRBJ2-5; the match to TRBD2 covers 10 bases. The CDR3 is 14 residues long. V lost 5 bases, J lost 5 bases, and 5 bases stayed unmatched. CDR1 and CDR2 from the germline V gene are LNHDA and SQIVND (reference sequence). Here the CDR3 reads CASSPSGGFETQYF. In DNA form, the CDR3 reads TGTGCCAGTAGTCCTAGCGGGGGTTTCGAGACCCAGTACTTC.

This clone was recorded a few times. The chain links TRBV14 to TRBJ2-6; a weak D match, TRBD2 (5 bases). Germline CDR1 reads SGHDN; CDR2 reads FVKESK. CDR3 size: 20 residues. V was pared by 4 bases and J by 0 bases, with 22 bases between. The CDR3 coding sequence is TGTGCCAGCAGCCTGAGGTCCCTAGGAGGACGCTTCTCTGGGGCCAACGTCCTGACTTTC. Protein product: CASSLRSLGGRFSGANVLTF. Supplemented by reference TRBV14 and TRBJ2-6, the full variable domain reads EAGVTQFPSHSVIEKGQTVTLRCDPISGHDNLYWYRRVMGKEIKFLLHFVKESKQDESGMPNNRFLAERTGGTYSTLKVQPAELEDSGVYFCASSLRSLGGRFSGANVLTFGAGSRLTVL.

This CDR3 reads CASSILGGLPTDYGYTF. The CDR3 DNA reads as TGTGCCAGCAGCATCCTAGGGGGACTTCCGACAGACTATGGCTACACCTTC. The rearrangement uses TRBV13 and TRBJ1-2; the D gene is possibly TRBD1 (6 bases). This CDR3 is built from 17 residues. V was pared by 5 bases and J by 3 bases, with 22 bases between. Germline CDR1 PRHDT, CDR2 FYEKMQ (reference sequence).

The chain carries TRBV5-5 and TRBJ2-1; 9 positions match TRBD2. Germline CDR1 and CDR2: SGHKS and YYEKEE (reference sequence). The CDR3 has 16 amino acids. V shed 4 bases and J 4 bases; nucleotides not matched to a gene: 9. CDR3 coding DNA: TGTGCCAGCAGCCCGATAGCGGGAGTGGGTTACAATGAGCAGTTCTTC. It encodes CASSPIAGVGYNEQFF.

The V call is TRBV5-1, the J call TRBJ1-1, with 8 bases that match TRBD1. J lost 4 bases, V lost 1 base, and 3 bases had no gene match. The CDR3 is 14 amino acids. Germline V gives CDR1 SGHRS, CDR2 YFSETQ. For the CDR3, the DNA is TGCGCCAGCAGCTTGTCAGGGGGCCTCACTGAAGCTTTCTTT. It translates to CASSLSGGLTEAFF.

This chain links TRBV5-1 with TRBJ2-5; D gene uncertain. The CDR3 is 15 residues long. Looked up from germline, CDR1 is SGHRS and CDR2 is YFSETQ. V lost 0 bases to trimming and J lost 6 bases, with 15 bases between them. The CDR3 nucleotides read TGCGCCAGCAGCTTGGGATCCGGTACGCGGCAGACCCAGTACTTC. Its protein product is CASSLGSGTRQTQYF.

The CDR3 DNA reads as TGTGCCAGCAGCTTAGACAGGGAAGCTGAAGCTTTCTTT. Amino acids: CASSLDREAEAFF. The V gene is TRBV7-9, the J gene TRBJ1-1, with D possibly matching TRBD1 (6 bases). V lost 1 base and J lost 6, with 9 bases in between. The CDR3 contains 13 residues. CDR1 and CDR2 from the germline V gene are SEHNR and FQNEAQ (reference sequence).